The following is a T cell receptor (beta chain) sequence with its context. Its antigen is unknown. The data were produced by immunoSEQ multiplex PCR, yet TCRdb's version contains in-frame clones alone and is incomplete. The sample yields approximately 1.4 million clones, about 98% seen once. From germline, CDR1 is SGHRS and CDR2 YFSETQ. Trimming removed 4 bases from V and 0 bases from J; junction bases left unmatched: 4. This CDR3 spans 17 amino acids. These data are taken from a study of shared clonotypes between healthy human individuals. Overall study results and limits: Memory subsets generally showed lower estimated richness than naive subsets.

The source of this sequence is a man aged 30 to 39 in good health. Material: naive CD4+ T cells sorted from blood. The subset denotes: CD45RA+ positively selected. The chain recombines TRBV5-1 with TRBJ2-7; 16 nucleotides agree with TRBD2. In nucleotides, the CDR3 is TGCGCCAGCAGCCCGGGGACTAGCGGGAGGGGCTCCTACGAGCAGTACTTC. It specifies CASSPGTSGRGSYEQYF.